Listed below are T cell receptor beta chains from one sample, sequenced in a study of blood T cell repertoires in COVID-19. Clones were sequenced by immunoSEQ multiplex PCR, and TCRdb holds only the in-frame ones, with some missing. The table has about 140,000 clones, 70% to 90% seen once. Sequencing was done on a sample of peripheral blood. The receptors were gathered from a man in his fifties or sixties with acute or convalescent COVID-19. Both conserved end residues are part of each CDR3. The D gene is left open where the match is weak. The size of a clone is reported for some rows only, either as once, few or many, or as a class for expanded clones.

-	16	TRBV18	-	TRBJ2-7	TGTGCCAGCTCACCAGACGGCAGGCTAGCCCCCTACGAGCAGTACTTC	CASSPDGRLAPYEQYF
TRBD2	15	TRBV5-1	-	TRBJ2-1	TGCGCCAGCAGCTCGATGGATCCCGGGGGGAATGAGCAGTTCTTC	CASSSMDPGGNEQFF
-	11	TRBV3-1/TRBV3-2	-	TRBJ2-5	TGTGCCAGCAGGTTACAAGAGACCCAGTACTTC	CASRLQETQYF
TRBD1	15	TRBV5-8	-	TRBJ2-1	TGTGCCAGCAGCCCTGGGACAGGGCCCTACAATGAGCAGTTCTTC	CASSPGTGPYNEQFF
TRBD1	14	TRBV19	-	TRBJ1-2	TGTGCCATCCGAGAACAGGGGTACTTGGGAGGCTACACCTTC	CAIREQGYLGGYTF
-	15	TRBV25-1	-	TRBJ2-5	TGTGCCAGCAGTGGCCGGGTACCGTACCAAGAGACCCAGTACTTC	CASSGRVPYQETQYF
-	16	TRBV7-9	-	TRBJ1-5	TGTGCCAGCAGTTCGTCGCCTCGGGGGGTTAATCAGCCCCAGCATTTT	CASSSSPRGVNQPQHF
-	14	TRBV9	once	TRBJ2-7	TGTGCCAGCAGCACCTGGACAGAGGGGTACGAGCAGTACTTC	CASSTWTEGYEQYF
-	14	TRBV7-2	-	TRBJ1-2	TGTGCCAGCAGCTTTAGTTCCTTCGGGGGTGGCTACACCTTC	CASSFSSFGGGYTF
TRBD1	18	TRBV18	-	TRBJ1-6	TGTGCCAGCTCACCGACTACGGGACAGGGGGCAACTAATTCACCCCTCCACTTT	CASSPTTGQGATNSPLHF
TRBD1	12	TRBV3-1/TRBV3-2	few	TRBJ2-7	TGTGCCAGCAGCCGGACAGGTTACGAGCAGTACTTC	CASSRTGYEQYF
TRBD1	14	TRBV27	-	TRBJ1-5	TGTGCCAGCAGTACATACAGGGGGAATCAGCCCCAGCATTTT	CASSTYRGNQPQHF
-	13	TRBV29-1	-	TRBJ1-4	TGCAGCGTGGCGACTCCGGGAGATGAAAAACTGTTTTTT	CSVATPGDEKLFF
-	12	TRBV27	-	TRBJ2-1	TGTGCCAGCAGGTCCACAGGGTCGCCAAAGTTCTTC	CASRSTGSPKFF
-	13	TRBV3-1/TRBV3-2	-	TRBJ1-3	TGTGCCAGCAGCAGCCGACTGAGAGACACCATATATTTT	CASSSRLRDTIYF
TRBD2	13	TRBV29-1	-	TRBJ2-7	TGCAGCGTTTCTCCCGCGGGAGCGGGCGAGCAGTACTTC	CSVSPAGAGEQYF
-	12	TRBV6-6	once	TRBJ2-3	TGTGCCAGCAGGTCTAGTGCAGATACGCAGTATTTT	CASRSSADTQYF
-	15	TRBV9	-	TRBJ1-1	TGTGCCAGCAGCGCTACCGGGGGGGGTAGCACTGAAGCTTTCTTT	CASSATGGGSTEAFF
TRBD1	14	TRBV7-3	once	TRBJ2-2	TGTGCCAGCAGCAAACAGGGGGCGGCCGGGGAGCTGTTTTTT	CASSKQGAAGELFF
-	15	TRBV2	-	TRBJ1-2	TGTGCCAGCATCTACAGGCCCAACAACATTTATGGCTACACCTTC	CASIYRPNNIYGYTF
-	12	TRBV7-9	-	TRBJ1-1	TGTGCCAGCAGCTTATCCGGGACTGAAGCTTTCTTT	CASSLSGTEAFF
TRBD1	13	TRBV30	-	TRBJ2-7	TGTGCCTGGAGTAGGACAGGGACCTACGAGCAGTACTTC	CAWSRTGTYEQYF
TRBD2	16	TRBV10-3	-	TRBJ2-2	TGTGCCACTTTAAGCGGGGGGGCAACGAACACCGGGGAGCTGTTTTTT	CATLSGGATNTGELFF
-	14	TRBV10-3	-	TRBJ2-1	TGTGCCACTTATAGGGGGGGCCCGATCAATGAGCAGTTCTTC	CATYRGGPINEQFF
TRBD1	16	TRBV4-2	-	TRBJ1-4	TGTGCCAGCAGCCTCGGCGGGACAGGGGCGGGGGAAAAACTGTTTTTT	CASSLGGTGAGEKLFF
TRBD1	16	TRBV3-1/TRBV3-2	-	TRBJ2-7	TGTGCCAGCAGCCAAGTCCTGGGACAGGGGGCAAACGAGCAGTACTTC	CASSQVLGQGANEQYF
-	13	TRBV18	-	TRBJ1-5	TGTGCCAGCTCACCACAGGGAGATCAGCCCCAGCATTTT	CASSPQGDQPQHF
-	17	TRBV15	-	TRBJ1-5	TGTGCCACCAGCAGAGGAGAGGGAAGAGGCCCCAATCAGCCCCAGCATTTT	CATSRGEGRGPNQPQHF
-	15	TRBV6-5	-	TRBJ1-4	TGTGCCAGCAGTTATTTGCCGGGAACTAATGAAAAACTGTTTTTT	CASSYLPGTNEKLFF
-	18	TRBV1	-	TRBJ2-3	TGCACCAGCAGCCAAACATGCGGACTGCTAAAAACCACAGATACGCAGTATTTT	CTSSQTCGLLKTTDTQYF